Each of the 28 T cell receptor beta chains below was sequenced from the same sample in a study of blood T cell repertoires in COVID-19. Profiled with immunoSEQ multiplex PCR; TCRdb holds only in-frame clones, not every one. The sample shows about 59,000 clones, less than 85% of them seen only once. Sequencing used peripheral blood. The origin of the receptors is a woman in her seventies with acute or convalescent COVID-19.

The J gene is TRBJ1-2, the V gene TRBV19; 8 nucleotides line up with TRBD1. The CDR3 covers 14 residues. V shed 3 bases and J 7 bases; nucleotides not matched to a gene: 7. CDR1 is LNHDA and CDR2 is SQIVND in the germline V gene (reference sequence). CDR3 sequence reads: CASSMSQGASGYTF. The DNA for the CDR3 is TGTGCCAGTAGTATGAGTCAGGGGGCGAGTGGCTACACCTTC. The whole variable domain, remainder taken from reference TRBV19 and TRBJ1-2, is DGGITQSPKYLFRKEGQNVTLSCEQNLNHDAMYWYRQDPGQGLRLIYYSQIVNDFQKGDIAEGYSVSREKKESFPLTVTSAQKNPTAFYLCASSMSQGASGYTFGSGTRLTVV.

Here the CDR3 reads CASSLGLAGSNEQFF. As DNA, the CDR3 is TGTGCCAGCAGCTTAGGACTAGCGGGTTCCAATGAGCAGTTCTTC. This rearrangement joins TRBV7-9 to TRBJ2-1; 10 nucleotides agree with TRBD2. Germline CDR1 SEHNR, CDR2 FQNEAQ (reference sequence). The CDR3 has 15 amino acids. Unmatched junction bases numbered 3, after V lost 1 base and J lost 6 bases.

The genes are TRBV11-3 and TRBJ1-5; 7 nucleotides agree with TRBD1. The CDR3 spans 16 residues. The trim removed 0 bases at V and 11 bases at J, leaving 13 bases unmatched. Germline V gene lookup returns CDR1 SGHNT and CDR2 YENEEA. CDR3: CASSLDSTGPAWAQHF. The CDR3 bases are TGTGCCAGCAGCTTAGACTCGACAGGGCCCGCGTGGGCCCAGCATTTT.

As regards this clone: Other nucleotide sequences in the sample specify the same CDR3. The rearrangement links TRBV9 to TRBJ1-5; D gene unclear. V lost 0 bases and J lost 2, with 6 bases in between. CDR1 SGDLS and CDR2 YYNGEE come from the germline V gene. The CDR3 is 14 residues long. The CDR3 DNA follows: TGTGCCAGCAGCGTAGGAGGAGGCAATCAGCCCCAGCATTTT. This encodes CASSVGGGNQPQHF.

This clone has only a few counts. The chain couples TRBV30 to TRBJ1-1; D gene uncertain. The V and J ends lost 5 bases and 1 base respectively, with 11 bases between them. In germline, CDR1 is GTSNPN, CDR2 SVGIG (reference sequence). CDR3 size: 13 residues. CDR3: CAWDILWNTEAFF. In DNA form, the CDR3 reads TGTGCCTGGGACATATTATGGAACACTGAAGCTTTCTTT. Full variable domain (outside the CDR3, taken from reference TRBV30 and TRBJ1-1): SQTIHQWPATLVQPVGSPLSLECTVEGTSNPNLYWYRQAAGRGLQLLFYSVGIGQISSEVPQNLSASRPQDRQFILSSKKLLLSDSGFYLCAWDILWNTEAFFGQGTRLTVV.

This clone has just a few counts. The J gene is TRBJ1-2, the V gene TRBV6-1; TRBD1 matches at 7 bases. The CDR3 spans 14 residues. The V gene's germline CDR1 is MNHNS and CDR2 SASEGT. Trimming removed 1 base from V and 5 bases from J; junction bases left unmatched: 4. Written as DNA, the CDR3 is TGTGCCAGCAGTGAAGATAGGGGGCTGTATGGCTACACCTTC. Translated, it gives CASSEDRGLYGYTF.

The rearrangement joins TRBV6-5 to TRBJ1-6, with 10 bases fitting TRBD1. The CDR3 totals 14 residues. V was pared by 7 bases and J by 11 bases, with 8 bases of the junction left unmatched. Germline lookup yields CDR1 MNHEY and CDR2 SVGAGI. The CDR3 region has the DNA TGTGCCAGCAACACTGACAGGGGGCAAACACCCCTCCACTTT. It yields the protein CASNTDRGQTPLHF.

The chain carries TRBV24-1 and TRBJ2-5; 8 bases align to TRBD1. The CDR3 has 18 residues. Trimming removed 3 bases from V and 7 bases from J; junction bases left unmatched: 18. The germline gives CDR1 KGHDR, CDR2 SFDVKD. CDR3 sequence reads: CATSDRLVRTGSVATQYF. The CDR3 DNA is TGTGCCACCAGTGATCGGCTGGTACGGACAGGGAGTGTTGCGACCCAGTACTTC.

CDR3 sequence (DNA): TGCGCCAGCAGCTCAGGGGCGAATGAAAAACTGTTTTTT. This codes for CASSSGANEKLFF. V gene TRBV5-1 combines with J gene TRBJ1-4, with D possibly being TRBD1 (6 bases). Germline CDR1 is SGHRS and CDR2 is YFSETQ. The V and J ends lost 3 bases and 5 bases respectively, with 8 bases between them. The CDR3 is 13 residues long. The full variable domain, completed using reference TRBV5-1 and TRBJ1-4, is KAGVTQTPRYLIKTRGQQVTLSCSPISGHRSVSWYQQTPGQGLQFLFEYFSETQRNKGNFPGRFSGRQFSNSRSEMNVSTLELGDSALYLCASSSGANEKLFFGSGTQLSVL.

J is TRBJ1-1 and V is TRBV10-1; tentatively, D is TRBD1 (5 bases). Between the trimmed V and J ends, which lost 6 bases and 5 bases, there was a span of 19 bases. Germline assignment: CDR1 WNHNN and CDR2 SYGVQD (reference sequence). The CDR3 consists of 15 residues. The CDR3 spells CASSQSLREGTEAFF. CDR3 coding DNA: TGCGCCAGCAGCCAATCCCTCAGGGAGGGGACTGAAGCTTTCTTT.

This chain's CDR3 is CASSVGGLRGRSGANVLTF. CDR3 DNA sequence: TGTGCCAGCAGCGTAGGAGGATTGCGGGGGCGCTCTGGGGCCAACGTCCTGACTTTC. The chain is built from TRBV9 and TRBJ2-6, with D possibly TRBD2 on 7 matching bases. The CDR3 spans 19 residues. Germline V gives CDR1 SGDLS, CDR2 YYNGEE. Trimming shortened V by 0 bases and J by 0 bases, and 16 bases separated the two germline ends.

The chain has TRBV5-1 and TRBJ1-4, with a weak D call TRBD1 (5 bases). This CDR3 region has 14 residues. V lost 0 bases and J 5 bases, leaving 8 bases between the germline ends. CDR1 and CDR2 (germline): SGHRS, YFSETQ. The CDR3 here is CASSLGQMNEKLFF. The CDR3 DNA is TGCGCCAGCAGCTTGGGACAGATGAATGAAAAACTGTTTTTT.

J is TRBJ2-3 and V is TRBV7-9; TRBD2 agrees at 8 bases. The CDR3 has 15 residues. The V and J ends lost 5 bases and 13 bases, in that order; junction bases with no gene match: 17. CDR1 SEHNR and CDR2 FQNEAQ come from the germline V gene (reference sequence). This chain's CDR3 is CASSPLWGPTGGEYF. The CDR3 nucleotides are TGTGCCAGCAGCCCTTTATGGGGTCCCACGGGGGGGGAGTATTTT.

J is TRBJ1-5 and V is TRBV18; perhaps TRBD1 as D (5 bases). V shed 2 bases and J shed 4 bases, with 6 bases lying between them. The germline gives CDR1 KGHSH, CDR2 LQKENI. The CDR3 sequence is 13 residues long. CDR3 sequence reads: CASSPDRNQPQHF. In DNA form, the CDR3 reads TGTGCCAGCTCACCAGACAGAAATCAGCCCCAGCATTTT.

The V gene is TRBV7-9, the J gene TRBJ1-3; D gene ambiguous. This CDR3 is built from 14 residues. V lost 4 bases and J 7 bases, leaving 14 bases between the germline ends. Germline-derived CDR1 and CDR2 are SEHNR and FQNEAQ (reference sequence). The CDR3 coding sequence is TGTGCCAGCAGCTCATGGGAGTCAGGCAACACCATATATTTT. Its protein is CASSSWESGNTIYF.

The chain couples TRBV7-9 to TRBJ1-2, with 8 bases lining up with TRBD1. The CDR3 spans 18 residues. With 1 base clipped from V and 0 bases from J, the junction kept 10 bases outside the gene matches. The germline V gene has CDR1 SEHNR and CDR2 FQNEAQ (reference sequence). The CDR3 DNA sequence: TGTGCCAGCAGCTTAGTGGGGGGGACAGGCTCAGCTAACTATGGCTACACCTTC. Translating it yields CASSLVGGTGSANYGYTF.

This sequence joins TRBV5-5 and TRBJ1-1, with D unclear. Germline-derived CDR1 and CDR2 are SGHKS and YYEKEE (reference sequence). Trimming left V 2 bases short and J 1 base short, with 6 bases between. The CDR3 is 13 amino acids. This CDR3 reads CASSFTSNTEAFF. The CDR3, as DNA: TGTGCCAGCAGCTTCACATCGAACACTGAAGCTTTCTTT.

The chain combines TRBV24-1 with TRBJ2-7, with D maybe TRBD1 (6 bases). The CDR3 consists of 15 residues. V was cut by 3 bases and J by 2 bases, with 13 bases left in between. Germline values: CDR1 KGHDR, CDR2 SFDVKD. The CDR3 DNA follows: TGTGCCACCAGTGATCGCAGGGGAGTCGCCTACGAGCAGTACGTC. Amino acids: CATSDRRGVAYEQYV.

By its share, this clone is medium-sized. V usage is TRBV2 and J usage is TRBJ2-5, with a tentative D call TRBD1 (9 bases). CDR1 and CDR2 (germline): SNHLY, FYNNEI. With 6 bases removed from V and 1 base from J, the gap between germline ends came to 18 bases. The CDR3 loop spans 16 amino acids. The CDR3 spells CASRLGGDRAQETQYF. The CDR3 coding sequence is TGTGCCAGCAGGCTCGGGGGGGACAGGGCCCAAGAGACCCAGTACTTC.

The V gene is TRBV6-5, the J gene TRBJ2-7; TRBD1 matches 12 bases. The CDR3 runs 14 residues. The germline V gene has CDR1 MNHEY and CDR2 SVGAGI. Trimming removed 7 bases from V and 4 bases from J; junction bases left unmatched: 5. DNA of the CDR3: TGTGCCAGCATCCGGGACAGGGGGCGGTACGAGCAGTACTTC. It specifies CASIRDRGRYEQYF.

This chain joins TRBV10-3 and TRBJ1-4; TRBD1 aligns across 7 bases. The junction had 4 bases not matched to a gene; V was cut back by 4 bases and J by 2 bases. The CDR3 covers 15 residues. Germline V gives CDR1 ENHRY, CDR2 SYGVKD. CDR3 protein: CAISAQGGTNEKLFF. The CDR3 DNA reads TGTGCCATCAGTGCGCAAGGGGGCACTAATGAAAAACTGTTTTTT.

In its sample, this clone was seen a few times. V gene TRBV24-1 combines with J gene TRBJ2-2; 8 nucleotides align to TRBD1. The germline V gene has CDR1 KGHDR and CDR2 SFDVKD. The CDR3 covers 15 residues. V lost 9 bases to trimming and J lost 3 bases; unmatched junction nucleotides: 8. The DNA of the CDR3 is TGTGCCACCGAATCGACAGGGGAGTACACCGGGGAGCTGTTTTTT. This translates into CATESTGEYTGELFF.

CDR3 region: CASSYSPHGGGYTF. The CDR3 bases are TGTGCCAGCAGTTACTCCCCCCACGGGGGGGGCTACACCTTC. This chain connects TRBV6-5 to TRBJ1-2, with D tentatively TRBD1 (5 bases). Germline assignment: CDR1 MNHEY and CDR2 SVGAGI. The CDR3 sequence is 14 residues long. The V gene lost 0 bases and the J gene lost 8 bases, with 13 bases spanning the gap.

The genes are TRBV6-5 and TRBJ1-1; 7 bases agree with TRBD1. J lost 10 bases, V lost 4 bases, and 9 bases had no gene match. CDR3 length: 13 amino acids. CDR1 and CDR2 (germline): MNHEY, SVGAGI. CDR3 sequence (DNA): TGTGCCAGCAGTTCCCTAGACAGGGACTTAGCTTTCTTT. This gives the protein CASSSLDRDLAFF.

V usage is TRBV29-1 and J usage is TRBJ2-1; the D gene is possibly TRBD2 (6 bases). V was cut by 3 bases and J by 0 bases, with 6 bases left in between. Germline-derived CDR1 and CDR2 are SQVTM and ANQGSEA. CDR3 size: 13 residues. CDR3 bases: TGCAGCGTTGAGGGGGGCTCCTACAATGAGCAGTTCTTC. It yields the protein CSVEGGSYNEQFF.

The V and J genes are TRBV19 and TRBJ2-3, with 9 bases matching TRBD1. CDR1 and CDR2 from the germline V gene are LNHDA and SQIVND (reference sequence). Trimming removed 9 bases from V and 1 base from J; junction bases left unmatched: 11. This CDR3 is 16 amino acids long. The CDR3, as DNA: TGTGCCAGCCGGAACAGGGGGCTCGGAGGCACAGATACGCAGTATTTT. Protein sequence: CASRNRGLGGTDTQYF. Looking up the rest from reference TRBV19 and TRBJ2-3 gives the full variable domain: DGGITQSPKYLFRKEGQNVTLSCEQNLNHDAMYWYRQDPGQGLRLIYYSQIVNDFQKGDIAEGYSVSREKKESFPLTVTSAQKNPTAFYLCASRNRGLGGTDTQYFGPGTRLTVL.

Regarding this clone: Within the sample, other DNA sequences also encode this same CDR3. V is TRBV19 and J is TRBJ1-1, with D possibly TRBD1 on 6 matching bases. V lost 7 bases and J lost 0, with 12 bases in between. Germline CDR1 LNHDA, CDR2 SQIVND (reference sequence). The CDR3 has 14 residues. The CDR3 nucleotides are TGTGCCAGTAACCGTCAGGGGTTGAACACTGAAGCTTTCTTT. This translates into CASNRQGLNTEAFF.

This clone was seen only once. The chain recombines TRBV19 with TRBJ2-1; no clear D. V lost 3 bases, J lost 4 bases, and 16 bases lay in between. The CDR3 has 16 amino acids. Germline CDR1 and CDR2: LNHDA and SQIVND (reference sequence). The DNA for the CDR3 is TGTGCCAGTAGTATCGGCAGGAAAATTTTATACAATGAGCAGTTCTTC. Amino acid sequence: CASSIGRKILYNEQFF.